The text below deals with one T cell receptor beta chain. The ends lost 5 bases at V and 5 bases at J; junction bases unmatched: 10. This CDR3 has 15 residues. Germline assignment: CDR1 LNHNV and CDR2 YYDKDF (reference sequence). The sample is drawn from a study of CD8+ T cells in alopecia areata. cDNA reverse transcribed from extracted RNA served as the sequencing template. Some clones are missing from TCRdb's copy, which holds only in-frame ones; the method was immunoSEQ multiplex PCR. This table holds some 110,000 clones, approximately 60% found once. Cell sorting on a FACSAria was used to separate CD4+ and CD8+ T cells from the PBMCs.

The gene calls are TRBV15 and TRBJ1-2, with 8 bases aligning to TRBD1. The receptor was derived from a human donor in good health. The specimen was CD4+ T cells sorted from blood. The CDR3 DNA is TGTGCCACCAGCTCAGGGGGCTCCGGAGGGTATGGCTACACCTTC. It is translated as CATSSGGSGGYGYTF.